This TCR beta chain was profiled in a study of tumor-infiltrating lymphocytes in localized non-small cell lung cancer. Turning to the study itself: Patients included smokers and never-smokers with various histologies, some sampled after neoadjuvant chemotherapy. From each patient, both tumor and uninvolved lung, non-adjacent to tumor, were sampled.

V gave up 4 bases and J gave up 6 bases, with 15 bases separating them. From germline, CDR1 is MNHEY and CDR2 SMNVEV (reference sequence). The CDR3 has 14 residues. As concerns this clone: Antigen unknown.

The repertoire was sequenced with immunoSEQ multiplex PCR; TCRdb's copy has only in-frame clones and lacks some. The sample lists approximately 5,000 clones, approximately 95% seen once, with 3% to 4% in the top ten. Overall study findings and caveats: Available tissue quantity limited TCR sequencing to a patient subset.

Material: uninvolved lung tissue not adjacent to the tumor. The TCR comes from a human donor with non-small cell lung cancer. This chain joins TRBV27 and TRBJ1-2; no clear D. The CDR3 reads CASSSYVAHNGYTF. CDR3 in DNA: TGTGCCAGCAGTTCTTACGTGGCGCACAATGGCTACACCTTC.